The TCR beta chain under discussion was sequenced for a study of vaccination effects on CD4 cells after COVID-19. The ends were cut back, 6 bases at V and 0 bases at J, with 12 bases in the middle. Looked up from germline, CDR1 is MNHEY and CDR2 is SMNVEV (reference sequence). The CDR3 extends over 15 amino acids. Antigen-specific CD4+ T cell clonotypes were called by their expansion after viral peptide-pool culture in ViraFEST. Once cultured for approximately ten days, the cells underwent separation to obtain CD4+ T cells. A PCR test confirmed that the person had SARS-CoV-2 infection between March and December 2020. A note on this clone: What it binds is unknown.

TCRdb keeps only in-frame clones here, not all; method: immunoSEQ multiplex PCR. The table lists around 53,000 clones, around 76% of them singletons. The receptor was isolated from a human donor who had a prior SARS-CoV-2 infection. This chain connects TRBV27 to TRBJ2-1; the D gene is possibly TRBD2 (5 bases). The specimen was CD4+ T cells from PBMCs cultured with HIV peptides, collected before COVID-19 vaccination. Subset defined: HIV-1 Nef peptide pool negative control/reference culture. The CDR3 nucleotides read TGTGCCAGCAGGGAGAGGGCCCCCTCCTACAATGAGCAGTTCTTC. Amino acids: CASRERAPSYNEQFF.